One and the same sample provided the 8 T cell receptor beta chains below, sequenced in a study of blood T cell repertoires in COVID-19. Clones were read by immunoSEQ multiplex PCR, and TCRdb kept only the in-frame ones, dropping some. The sample shows about 29,000 clones, 85% to 90% of them seen only once. Sequencing was done on a sample of peripheral blood. These receptors were obtained from a man between 65 and 85 years old with active COVID-19.

The V gene is TRBV10-3, the J gene TRBJ1-2; 8 bases map to TRBD1. CDR3 length equals 15 residues. Germline-derived CDR1 and CDR2 are ENHRY and SYGVKD. The trim removed 0 bases at V and 2 bases at J, leaving 2 bases unmatched. The CDR3 nucleotides are TGTGCCATCAGTGAGTCACAGGGGGGGAACTATGGCTACACCTTC. This gives the protein CAISESQGGNYGYTF.

The V call is TRBV10-3, the J call TRBJ1-6, with 8 bases aligning to TRBD1. The CDR3 length is 16 residues. Germline CDR1 reads ENHRY; CDR2 reads SYGVKD. V was pared by 2 bases and J by 5 bases, with 5 bases of the junction left unmatched. The CDR3 protein is CAISEPTGVNNSPLHF. CDR3 DNA: TGTGCCATCAGTGAGCCGACAGGGGTGAATAATTCACCCCTCCACTTT.

The chain is built from TRBV15 and TRBJ1-1; D gene unclear. Trimming took off 5 bases at V and 4 bases at J, with 8 bases between the two ends. The CDR3 extends over 12 amino acids. Germline CDR1 and CDR2: LNHNV and YYDKDF (reference sequence). The CDR3 sequence is CATSQGVTEAFF. The CDR3 nucleotides are TGTGCCACCAGCCAAGGAGTCACTGAAGCTTTCTTT.

This clone appeared once. The chain uses TRBV7-2 and TRBJ1-1; D is unresolved. Germline loops: CDR1 SGHTA, CDR2 FQGNSA. This CDR3 spans 11 amino acids. V was clipped by 5 bases and J by 1 base, with 2 bases between them. The CDR3 loop reads CASSQNTEAFF. The DNA for the CDR3 is TGTGCCAGCAGCCAGAACACTGAAGCTTTCTTT.

This chain links TRBV27 with TRBJ1-1; D gene ambiguous. This CDR3 contains 14 residues. V lost 6 bases, J lost 1 base, and 12 bases lay in between. Germline-derived CDR1 and CDR2 are MNHEY and SMNVEV (reference sequence). CDR3 residues: CASSWARRNTEAFF. The CDR3 nucleotides read TGTGCCAGCAGCTGGGCCCGACGGAACACTGAAGCTTTCTTT.

The chain combines TRBV15 with TRBJ2-7, with a tentative D call TRBD1 (6 bases). V was cut by 5 bases and J by 6 bases, with 17 bases left in between. This CDR3 has 14 residues. From germline, CDR1 is LNHNV and CDR2 YYDKDF (reference sequence). The CDR3 protein is CATSGTGRFSEQYF. In DNA form, the CDR3 reads TGTGCCACCAGCGGAACAGGGCGGTTCTCCGAGCAGTACTTC.

The CDR3, as DNA: TGCAGCGTCCAACAGGGGGCGGGGGGCAATCAGCCCCAGCATTTT. Residues: CSVQQGAGGNQPQHF. The V call is TRBV29-1, the J call TRBJ1-5, with 9 bases aligning to TRBD1. Germline CDR1 and CDR2: SQVTM and ANQGSEA. The length of the CDR3 is 15 residues. V shed 6 bases and J 2 bases; nucleotides not matched to a gene: 8.

The CDR3 DNA sequence: TGTGCCAGCAGTAAGCAGGGGCGGCGCGAGCAGTACTTC. This gives the protein CASSKQGRREQYF. This sequence joins TRBV28 and TRBJ2-7; the D gene is possibly TRBD1 (6 bases). V lost 5 bases and J 6 bases, leaving 14 bases between the germline ends. From germline, CDR1 is MDHEN and CDR2 SYDVKM. This CDR3 has 13 amino acids.